The following is a T cell receptor (beta chain) sequence with its context. What it binds is unknown. It may be a read error: a sequence one base away is much more abundant. The data originate from a study of T cell repertoires in cytomegalovirus infection. Whole-study context: Matching HLA type, along with CMV infection, was indicated by public TCR beta signatures. Study observations and caveats: Identification of carriers of CMV plus the relevant HLA was achieved through cumulative public TCR beta family frequency. Within the response measured ex vivo, HLA-C-restricted CMV-specific TCR beta clonotypes were dominant.

Per the germline V gene, CDR1 is SSHAT and CDR2 is FNYEAQ (reference sequence). The CDR3 has 13 amino acids. The V and J ends lost 5 bases and 5 bases, in that order; junction bases with no gene match: 5. In TCRdb, the reads were re-called with MiXCR into one record per CDR3 protein. The sample holds 300,000 to 400,000 distinct CDR3 sequences; less than 20% are singletons and the top ten take 7.5% to 9%. Sequencing was done on a sample of PBMCs. The source is a human donor in good health (CMV status not recorded). Some clones in this sample may be carry-over from other donors' samples. The chain carries TRBV7-7 and TRBJ2-7, with 8 bases fitting TRBD1. CDR3 in amino acids: CASSRTGFHEQYF. DNA of the CDR3: TGTGCCAGCAGCCGGACAGGGTTCCACGAGCAGTACTTC.